One sample yielded the 24 T cell receptor beta chains listed below, sequenced in a study of regulatory T cells in long-lasting Graves disease. Sample time point: newly diagnosed GD, antithyroid drugs for less than 3 months. Construction of the TCR library relied on RNA isolated from PBMCs. In building TCR beta libraries, iRepertoire HTBI primers were used together with Arm-PCR of CDR3 regions. TCRdb recomputed calls from the multiplex PCR reads with MiXCR, one row per CDR3 protein. The sample has more than 400,000 distinct CDR3 sequences, around 15% seen once. These same data were also listed under a study on T cells in Graves' hyperthyroidism and ophthalmopathy.

Source: peripheral blood mononuclear cells (PBMCs), taken at new diagnosis, from a patient treated with antithyroid drugs. These receptors came from a man aged 40-49 years with Graves disease.

This clonotype showed up just a few times. The chain combines TRBV5-1 with TRBJ2-3; TRBD2 matches at 9 bases. V lost 1 base and J lost 1; bases outside the gene matches: 4. The CDR3 totals 16 residues. Germline V CDR1 and CDR2: SGHRS, YFSETQ. As DNA, the CDR3 is TGCGCCAGCAGCTTGAGGGCTAGCGGGGGCACAGATACGCAGTATTTT. This sequence encodes CASSLRASGGTDTQYF.

This clonotype was detected ten times or more. The CDR3 DNA reads TGTGCCAGCAGCGTGGGACAGGGGGCCTTCACAGATACGCAGTATTTT. This sequence encodes CASSVGQGAFTDTQYF. The chain couples TRBV6-1 to TRBJ2-3, with 12 nucleotides matching TRBD1. The germline V gene encodes CDR1 MNHNS and CDR2 SASEGT. Unmatched junction bases numbered 6, after V lost 6 bases and J lost 2 bases. CDR3 length equals 16 residues.

This clonotype was seen many times. The V gene is TRBV7-3, the J gene TRBJ2-2, with a weak D call TRBD2 (6 bases). Trimming cost V 5 bases and J 2 bases, with 15 bases left between them. Germline assignment: CDR1 SGHTA and CDR2 FQGTGA. The CDR3 has 16 residues. In DNA, the CDR3 is TGTGCCAGCAGCCCCGCGGGAAGCGCCAACACCGGGGAGCTGTTTTTT. Protein: CASSPAGSANTGELFF. The whole variable domain, filled in from reference TRBV7-3 and TRBJ2-2, reads GAGVSQTPSNKVTEKGKYVELRCDPISGHTALYWYRQSLGQGPEFLIYFQGTGAADDSGLPNDRFFAVRPEGSVSTLKIQRTERGDSAVYLCASSPAGSANTGELFFGEGSRLTVL.

This clonotype has only a few counts. The V call is TRBV6-1, the J call TRBJ2-7; D unresolved. Germline CDR1 reads MNHNS; CDR2 reads SASEGT. The CDR3 consists of 11 residues. V shed 7 bases and J shed 2 bases, with 6 bases lying between them. CDR3 protein: CASTETYEQYF. CDR3 nucleotides: TGTGCCAGCACGGAGACCTACGAGCAGTACTTC.

This clonotype was observed a few times. The chain links TRBV25-1 to TRBJ1-1; 9 nucleotides agree with TRBD1. The CDR3 contains 15 residues. Germline V lookup: CDR1 MGHDK, CDR2 SYGVNS. Trimming cost V 2 bases and J 5 bases; bases outside gene matches: 6. The CDR3 spells CASSEPGTGLTEAFF. CDR3 sequence (DNA): TGTGCCAGCAGTGAACCCGGGACAGGGTTGACTGAAGCTTTCTTT.

Only a few counts were recorded for this clonotype. This rearrangement joins TRBV29-1 to TRBJ2-1, with 13 bases aligning to TRBD2. CDR1 and CDR2 (germline): SQVTM, ANQGSEA. This CDR3 region has 16 residues. The V segment lost 6 bases and the J segment 2 bases; nucleotides outside the gene matches: 7. The CDR3 reads CSVTGLAGATYNEQFF. CDR3 sequence (DNA): TGCAGCGTAACCGGACTAGCGGGAGCAACCTACAATGAGCAGTTCTTC.

This clonotype was observed at least ten times. This chain uses TRBV19 with TRBJ2-5, with TRBD2 matching over 10 bases. The junction had 8 bases not matched to a gene; V was cut back by 5 bases and J by 5 bases. Germline lookup yields CDR1 LNHDA and CDR2 SQIVND (reference sequence). CDR3 length equals 15 residues. The CDR3 loop reads CASSGQAGGPETQYF. In DNA, the CDR3 is TGTGCCAGTAGTGGACAAGCGGGAGGGCCGGAGACCCAGTACTTC.

The sample holds many counts of this clonotype. The chain has TRBV3-1 and TRBJ1-2; D remains ambiguous. Germline assignment: CDR1 LGHDT and CDR2 YNNKEL (reference sequence). The CDR3 contains 13 residues. V lost 1 base to trimming and J lost 3 bases, with 6 bases between them. The CDR3 sequence: CASSQGDYYGYTF. In nucleotides, the CDR3 is TGTGCCAGCAGCCAAGGAGATTACTATGGCTACACCTTC.

Many counts were recorded for this clonotype. V and J are TRBV20-1 and TRBJ2-4, with D maybe TRBD1 (6 bases). CDR3 length: 13 amino acids. V lost 3 bases and J 6 bases, leaving 12 bases between the germline ends. The germline CDR1 and CDR2 sequences are DFQATT and SNEGSKA (reference sequence). The CDR3 region is CSARGDTGNIQYF. The CDR3 DNA is TGCAGTGCTAGGGGGGACACCGGAAACATTCAGTACTTC.

The chain is built from TRBV6-1 and TRBJ2-1; D call uncertain. The CDR3 loop spans 16 amino acids. Deletions cut 9 bases from V and 0 bases from J, with 18 bases between. CDR1 and CDR2 from the germline V gene are MNHNS and SASEGT. The CDR3 sequence is CASTGPRSPSYNEQFF. The DNA for the CDR3 is TGTGCCAGTACTGGGCCCCGATCCCCCTCCTACAATGAGCAGTTCTTC.

This clonotype showed up just a few times. At one of its ends the junction is not consistent with the germline gene, which may arise from a read error. The chain has TRBV29-1 and TRBJ2-7; no definite D call. Germline V lookup: CDR1 SQVTM, CDR2 ANQGSEA. CDR3 length: 12 amino acids. Here the CDR3 reads CSAEGQTYEQYF. The CDR3 region has the DNA TGCAGCGCTGAAGGGCAAACCTACGAGCAGTACTTC.

Concerning this clonotype: Its ends do not fully match the called genes, so a read error is possible. The V gene is TRBV2, the J gene TRBJ2-2, with 7 bases fitting TRBD1. The CDR3 runs to 15 residues. Germline CDR1 is SNHLY and CDR2 is FYNNEI. CDR3 nucleotide sequence: TGTGCCAGCCATGACAGGGCCGGGAAGGCCGGGGAGCTGGTTTTT. Translation: CASHDRAGKAGELVF.

V usage is TRBV28 and J usage is TRBJ1-1, with 11 nucleotides matching TRBD1. The CDR3 consists of 15 residues. The germline gives CDR1 MDHEN, CDR2 SYDVKM. The V and J ends lost 4 bases and 3 bases, in that order; junction bases with no gene match: 4. The CDR3 DNA is TGTGCCAGCAGTTACCGGACAGGGGGCTACACTGAAGCTTTCTTT. This translates into CASSYRTGGYTEAFF.

The sample holds a few counts of this clonotype. The chain is built from TRBV13 and TRBJ2-4, with D perhaps matching TRBD2 (5 bases). The CDR3 loop spans 15 amino acids. Germline V CDR1 and CDR2: PRHDT, FYEKMQ (reference sequence). The germline V and J ends were trimmed by 5 bases and 1 base, with 12 bases remaining between them. CDR3 loop: CASSVRSEAKNIQYF. The CDR3 bases are TGTGCCAGCAGCGTCCGTAGCGAGGCCAAAAACATTCAGTACTTC.

Remarks on this clonotype: This could be a read error, since a much larger clone is one nucleotide away. The CDR3 loop reads CVSSEAGWETQYF. The CDR3 region has the DNA TGTGTCAGCAGTGAAGCAGGATGGGAGACCCAGTACTTC. V and J are TRBV2 and TRBJ2-5; no firm D call. The germline V gene has CDR1 SNHLY and CDR2 FYNNEI. The CDR3 has 13 amino acids.

This clonotype was observed at least ten times. J is TRBJ1-1 and V is TRBV18; a weak D match, TRBD1 (5 bases). Trimming removed 4 bases from V and 4 bases from J, with 13 bases in between. This CDR3 is built from 14 residues. Germline V gives CDR1 KGHSH, CDR2 LQKENI. The CDR3 nucleotides read TGTGCCAGCTCACGTGAGGTTAGGGGCACTGAAGCTTTCTTT. Translation: CASSREVRGTEAFF. The variable domain in full, with the rest retrieved from reference TRBV18 and TRBJ1-1, is NAGVMQNPRHLVRRRGQEARLRCSPMKGHSHVYWYRQLPEEGLKFMVYLQKENIIDESGMPKERFSAEFPKEGPSILRIQQVVRGDSAAYFCASSREVRGTEAFFGQGTRLTVV.

This clonotype was counted between two and nine times. The chain is built from TRBV11-2 and TRBJ2-1, with D possibly matching TRBD2 (6 bases). This CDR3 spans 14 amino acids. Trimming removed 3 bases from V and 3 bases from J, with 9 bases in between. Germline V gives CDR1 SGHAT, CDR2 FQNNGV. The CDR3, as DNA: TGTGCCAGCAGCTTCTCGGGAGTCTACAATGAGCAGTTCTTC. Encoded protein: CASSFSGVYNEQFF.

The chain employs TRBV6-2 or TRBV6-3 and TRBJ2-7; unclear D gene. Trimming left V 5 bases short and J 7 bases short, with 12 bases between. Germline assignment: CDR1 MNHEY and CDR2 SVGEGT. The CDR3 covers 12 residues. CDR3 in amino acids: CASSEVGREQYF. CDR3 sequence (DNA): TGTGCCAGCAGTGAAGTTGGAAGAGAGCAGTACTTC.

This clonotype has a count of ten or more. The chain uses TRBV20-1 and TRBJ2-7, with TRBD2 matching 13 bases. CDR1 and CDR2 from the germline V gene are DFQATT and SNEGSKA (reference sequence). Germline trimming cut 4 bases from V and 7 bases from J; bases unmatched to any gene: 16. The CDR3 spans 17 residues. CDR3 sequence (DNA): TGCAGTGCTACCCGAAGCCAACTAGCGGGAGGGCCGGGGGAGCAGTACTTC. It yields the protein CSATRSQLAGGPGEQYF.

V is TRBV12-3 or TRBV12-4 and J is TRBJ1-2; possible D gene TRBD1, 6 bases. There are 15 residues in the CDR3. Deletions cut 5 bases from V and 0 bases from J, with 13 bases between. The CDR3 spells CASSPETGSNYGYTF. The DNA of the CDR3 is TGTGCCAGCAGTCCGGAGACAGGTTCTAACTATGGCTACACCTTC.

Ten or more counts support this clonotype. The V gene is TRBV20-1, the J gene TRBJ2-1; a weak D match, TRBD2 (5 bases). The CDR3 extends over 15 amino acids. V lost 1 base, J lost 2 bases, and 12 bases lay in between. The germline V gene has CDR1 DFQATT and CDR2 SNEGSKA (reference sequence). The CDR3 DNA sequence: TGCAGTGCTAGAGTGCGGGCTGCCGCCTACAATGAGCAGTTCTTC. Translating gives CSARVRAAAYNEQFF.

At least ten counts were recorded for this clonotype. V and J are TRBV2 and TRBJ2-2, with 11 positions matching TRBD1. This CDR3 is 15 amino acids long. Trimming at V came to 6 bases and at J to 0 bases, leaving 0 bases not matched to a gene. In germline, CDR1 is SNHLY, CDR2 FYNNEI. The CDR3 here is CASRGQGANTGELFF. The CDR3 nucleotides are TGTGCCAGCAGGGGACAGGGGGCGAACACCGGGGAGCTGTTTTTT.

V is TRBV13 and J is TRBJ2-2; D is possibly TRBD1 (6 bases). Germline V gives CDR1 PRHDT, CDR2 FYEKMQ (reference sequence). V was shortened by 5 bases and J by 4 bases, with 14 bases between the two germline ends. The CDR3 extends over 15 amino acids. This chain's CDR3 is CASSAGTPLTGELFF. The CDR3 DNA is TGTGCCAGCAGCGCCGGGACACCACTCACCGGGGAGCTGTTTTTT. The entire variable domain, with the rest obtained from reference TRBV13 and TRBJ2-2, is as follows: AAGVIQSPRHLIKEKRETATLKCYPIPRHDTVYWYQQGPGQDPQFLISFYEKMQSDKGSIPDRFSAQQFSDYHSELNMSSLELGDSALYFCASSAGTPLTGELFFGEGSRLTVL.

The V gene is TRBV10-3, the J gene TRBJ1-5; D ambiguous. Looked up from germline, CDR1 is ENHRY and CDR2 is SYGVKD. CDR3 length: 16 amino acids. Trimming left V 6 bases short and J 0 bases short, with 15 bases between. The CDR3 bases are TGTGCCATCAGCACGGGTCCCTTTCATAGCAATCAGCCCCAGCATTTT. This sequence encodes CAISTGPFHSNQPQHF.